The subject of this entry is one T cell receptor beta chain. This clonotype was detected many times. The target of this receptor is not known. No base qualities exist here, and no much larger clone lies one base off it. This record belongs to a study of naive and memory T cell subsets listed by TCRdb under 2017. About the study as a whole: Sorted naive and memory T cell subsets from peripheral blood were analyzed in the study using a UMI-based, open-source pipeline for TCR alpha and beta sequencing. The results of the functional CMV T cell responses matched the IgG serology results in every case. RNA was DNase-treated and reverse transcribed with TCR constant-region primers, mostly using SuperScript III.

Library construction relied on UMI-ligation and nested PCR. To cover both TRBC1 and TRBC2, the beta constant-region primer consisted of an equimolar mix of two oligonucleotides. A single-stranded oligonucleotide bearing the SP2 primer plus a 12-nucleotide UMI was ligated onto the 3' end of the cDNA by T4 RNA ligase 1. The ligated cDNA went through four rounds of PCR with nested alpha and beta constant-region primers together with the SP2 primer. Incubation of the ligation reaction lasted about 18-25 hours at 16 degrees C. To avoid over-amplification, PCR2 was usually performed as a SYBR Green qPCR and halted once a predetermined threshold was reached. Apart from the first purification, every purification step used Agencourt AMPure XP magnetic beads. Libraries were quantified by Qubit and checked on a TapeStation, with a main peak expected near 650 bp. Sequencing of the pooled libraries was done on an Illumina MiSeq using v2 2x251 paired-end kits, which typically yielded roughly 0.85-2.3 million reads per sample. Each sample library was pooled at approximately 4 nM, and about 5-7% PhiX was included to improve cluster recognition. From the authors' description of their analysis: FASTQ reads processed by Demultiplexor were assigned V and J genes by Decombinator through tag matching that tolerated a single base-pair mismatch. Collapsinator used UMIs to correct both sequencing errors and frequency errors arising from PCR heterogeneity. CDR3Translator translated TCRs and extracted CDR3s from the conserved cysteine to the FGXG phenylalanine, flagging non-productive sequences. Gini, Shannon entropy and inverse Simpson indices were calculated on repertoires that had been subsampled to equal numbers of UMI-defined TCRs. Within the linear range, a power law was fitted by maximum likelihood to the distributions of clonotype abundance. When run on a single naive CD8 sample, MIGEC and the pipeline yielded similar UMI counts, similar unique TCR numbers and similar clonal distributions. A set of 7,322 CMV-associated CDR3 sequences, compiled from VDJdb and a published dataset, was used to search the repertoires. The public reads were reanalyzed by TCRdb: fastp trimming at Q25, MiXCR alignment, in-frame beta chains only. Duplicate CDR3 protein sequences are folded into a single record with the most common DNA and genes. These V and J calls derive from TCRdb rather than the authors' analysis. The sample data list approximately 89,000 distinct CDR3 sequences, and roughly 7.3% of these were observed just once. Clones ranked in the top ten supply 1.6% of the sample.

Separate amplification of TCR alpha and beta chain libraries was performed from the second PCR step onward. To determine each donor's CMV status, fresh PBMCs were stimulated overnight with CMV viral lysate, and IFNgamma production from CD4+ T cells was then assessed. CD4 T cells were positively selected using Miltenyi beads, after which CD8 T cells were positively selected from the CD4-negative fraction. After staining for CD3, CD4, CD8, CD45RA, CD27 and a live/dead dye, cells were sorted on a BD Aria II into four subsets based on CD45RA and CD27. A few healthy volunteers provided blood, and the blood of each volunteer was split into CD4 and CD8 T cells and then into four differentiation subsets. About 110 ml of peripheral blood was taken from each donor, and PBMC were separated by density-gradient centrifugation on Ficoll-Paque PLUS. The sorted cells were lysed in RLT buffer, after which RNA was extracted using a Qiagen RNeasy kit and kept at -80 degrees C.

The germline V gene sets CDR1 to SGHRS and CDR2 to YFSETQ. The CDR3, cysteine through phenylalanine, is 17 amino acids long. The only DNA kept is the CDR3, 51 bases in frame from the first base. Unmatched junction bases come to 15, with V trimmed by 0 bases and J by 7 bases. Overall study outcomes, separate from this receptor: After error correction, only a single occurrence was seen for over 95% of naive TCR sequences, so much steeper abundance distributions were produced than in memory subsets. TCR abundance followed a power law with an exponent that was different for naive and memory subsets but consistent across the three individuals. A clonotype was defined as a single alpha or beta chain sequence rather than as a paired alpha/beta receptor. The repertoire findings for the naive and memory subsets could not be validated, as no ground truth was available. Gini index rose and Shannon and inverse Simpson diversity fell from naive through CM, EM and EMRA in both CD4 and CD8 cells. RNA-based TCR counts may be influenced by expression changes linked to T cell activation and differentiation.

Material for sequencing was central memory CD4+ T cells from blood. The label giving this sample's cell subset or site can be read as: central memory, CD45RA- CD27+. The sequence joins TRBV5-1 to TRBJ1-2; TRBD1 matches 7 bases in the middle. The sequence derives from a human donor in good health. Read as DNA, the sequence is TGCGCCAGCAGCTTGGGCATGAAGGGGGCTACGACTTTTGGCTACACCTTC. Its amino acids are CASSLGMKGATTFGYTF.